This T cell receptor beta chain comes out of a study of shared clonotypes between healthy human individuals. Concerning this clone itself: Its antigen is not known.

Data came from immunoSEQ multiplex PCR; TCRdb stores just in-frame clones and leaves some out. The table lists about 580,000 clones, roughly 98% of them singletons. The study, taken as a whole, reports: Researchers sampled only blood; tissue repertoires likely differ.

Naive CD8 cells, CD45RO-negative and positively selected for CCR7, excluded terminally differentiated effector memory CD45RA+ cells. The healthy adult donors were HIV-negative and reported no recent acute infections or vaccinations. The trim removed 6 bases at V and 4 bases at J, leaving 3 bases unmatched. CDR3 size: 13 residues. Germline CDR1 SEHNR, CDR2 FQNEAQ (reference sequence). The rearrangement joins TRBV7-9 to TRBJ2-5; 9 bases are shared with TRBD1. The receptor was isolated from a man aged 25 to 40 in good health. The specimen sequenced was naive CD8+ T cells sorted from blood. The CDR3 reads CASRQGARETQYF. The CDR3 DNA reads TGTGCCAGCAGACAGGGGGCACGAGAGACCCAGTACTTC. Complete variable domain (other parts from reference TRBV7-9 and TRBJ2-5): DTGVSQNPRHKITKRGQNVTFRCDPISEHNRLYWYRQTLGQGPEFLTYFQNEAQLEKSRLLSDRFSAERPKGSFSTLEIQRTEQGDSAMYLCASRQGARETQYFGPGTRLLVL.